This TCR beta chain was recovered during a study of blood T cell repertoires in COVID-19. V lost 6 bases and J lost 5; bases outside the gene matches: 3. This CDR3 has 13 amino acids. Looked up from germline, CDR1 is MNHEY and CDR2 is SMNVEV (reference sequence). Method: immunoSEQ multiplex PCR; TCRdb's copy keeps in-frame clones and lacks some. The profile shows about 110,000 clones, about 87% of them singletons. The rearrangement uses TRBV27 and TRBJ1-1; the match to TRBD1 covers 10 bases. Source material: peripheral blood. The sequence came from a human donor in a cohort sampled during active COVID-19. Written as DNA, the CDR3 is TGTGCCAGCAGAAGACAGGGGGCGACTGAAGCTTTCTTT. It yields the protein CASRRQGATEAFF.